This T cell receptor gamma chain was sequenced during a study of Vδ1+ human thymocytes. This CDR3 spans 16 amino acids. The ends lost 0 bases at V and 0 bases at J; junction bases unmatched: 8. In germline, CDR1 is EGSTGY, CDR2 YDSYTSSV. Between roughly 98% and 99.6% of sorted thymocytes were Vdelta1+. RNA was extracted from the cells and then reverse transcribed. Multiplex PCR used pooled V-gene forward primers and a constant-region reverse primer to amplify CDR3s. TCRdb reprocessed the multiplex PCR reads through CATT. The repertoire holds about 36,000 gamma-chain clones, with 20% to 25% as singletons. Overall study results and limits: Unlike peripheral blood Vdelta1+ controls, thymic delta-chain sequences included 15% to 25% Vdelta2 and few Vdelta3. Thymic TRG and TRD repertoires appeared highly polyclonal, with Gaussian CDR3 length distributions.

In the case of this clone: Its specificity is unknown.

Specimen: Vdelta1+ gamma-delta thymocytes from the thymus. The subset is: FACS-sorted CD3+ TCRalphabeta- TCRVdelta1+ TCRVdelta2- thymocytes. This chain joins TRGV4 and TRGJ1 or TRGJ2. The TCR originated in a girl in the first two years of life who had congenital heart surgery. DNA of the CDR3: TGTGCCACCTGGGATGGGCCTCGGAGGAATTATTATAAGAAACTCTTT. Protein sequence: CATWDGPRRNYYKKLF.